This T cell receptor (beta chain) was retrieved from a study of cytomegalovirus exposure and HLA in healthy donors (dated by TCRdb to the late 2010s). Some background on the complete study: An earlier analysis of roughly 610 of the donors reported 250 to 300 Gb of sequence data and around 110 million unique TCR beta sequences obtained from about 179 million T cells. The study aimed to test whether cataloging public T cell receptors could reveal signatures of past pathogen exposure. All discovery cohort repertoires had been generated using a single sequencing platform. An earlier analysis of around 580 of the donors used high-throughput TCR beta sequencing to judge whether each TCR beta V gene segment behaved as functional or pseudogenic. An early release that covered some 630 HLA-typed donors contained 300 to 350 gigabases of sequencing data and tens of millions of unique TCR sequences. The study used immunosequencing to profile the T cell repertoires of approximately 690 subjects and linked those repertoires to cytomegalovirus serostatus. Besides the first cohort of approximately 670 subjects, a separate validation cohort made up of about 120 different subjects was used. To predict cytomegalovirus infection status, the study combined high-throughput TCR immunosequencing, statistical association of individual TCRs with disease status, and machine learning. Roughly 5 DR-DQ haplotypes were handled as single units for association and clustering, since linkage in the cohort was strong. Both class I and class II loci were covered by HLA typing, at four-digit resolution. Donor age, sex, ethnicity and CMV serostatus were compiled alongside the repertoire data. In the later analysis, no new phenotypic data were used to find candidate immune exposures; instead, reliance was placed on TCR beta sequences and their occurrence across donors. In a later analysis, previously published TCR beta repertoires from fewer than 750 donors were re-analyzed and high-resolution HLA genotyping was added so that TCR occurrence patterns could be studied. Genome-wide SNP genotypes for about 60% of the 666 donors were used in a later genetic analysis, which treated that subset as a discovery cohort. Typing coverage differed by locus: A, B, C, DRB1 and DQB1 were typed in about 629-630 donors, DQA1 in about 510, DPA1 in 606, and DPB1 in roughly 470. The genetic ancestry cluster associated with self-reported Caucasian donors included 81% of the 300 to 450 genotyped donors. Among 300 to 500 genotyped donors of the cohort, an average of about 240,000 unique TCR beta nucleotide sequences was sequenced per donor, of which roughly 17% were non-productive.

Comments on this clone: Its antigen is not yet known. No base quality information exists; no much larger clone differs at one position.

Looking up the germline V gene (reference sequence) yields CDR1 LNHDA and CDR2 SQIVND. Here V drops 8 bases and J drops 5 bases, and the junction holds 12 bases not matched to any gene. The CDR3 holds 16 amino acids from the cysteine to the phenylalanine. Just CDR3 DNA is preserved here, 48 bases in frame from base 1. The paper's findings and limits, for the study overall: The only immune exposure information available for the cohort was CMV serostatus. At a false discovery rate of 0.05, a later analysis linked under 20,000 TCR beta sequences to specific HLA alleles. In a later analysis, HLA-associated TCR beta chains were found to be more clonally expanded and to have lower generation probabilities than equally common non-associated chains. Most TCR sequences were observed very rarely across donors, whereas some public TCRs were present in many individuals. It was suggested by the authors that the approach could potentially be generalized to other disease states and immunological phenotypes. A further reported finding was that TCR beta sequences accurately predicted the HLA-A and HLA-B alleles for most subjects in the first cohort. The study listed 150 to 200 TCR beta chains as associated with cytomegalovirus. A later analysis found that most CMV-associated TCR beta chains appeared HLA-restricted, with HLA associations seemingly driven largely by CMV exposure. Only TCR beta chains were sequenced in this cohort, and the absence of alpha or paired-chain data limited detectable features. Broadly in line with IMGT annotations, most TCR beta V segments showed up in productive rearrangements about 87% or about 30% of the time in an earlier analysis of around 550 of the donors. Roughly 15 rarely observed V segments, including chromosome 9 orphons, were excluded from the earlier analysis of about 500 of the donors because counts were too low. Sequencing depth was assumed to be roughly uniform across donors in the presence/absence analyses, though that assumption may not hold. Because the 87-base-pair reads could not distinguish some IMGT-functional V segments, including TRBV6-2 and TRBV6-3, those segments were excluded. V-gene and J-gene trimming of TCR beta chains was associated with a missense DCLRE1C variant in a later genetic analysis, and the association was replicated in an independent cohort. A group of highly shared sequence variants was considered likely to be a technical artifact of the sequencing pipeline. According to a later genetic analysis, donors in an Asian-associated ancestry cluster had fewer N-insertions in productive TCRs than the approximately 700-donor mean. In both the original and validation cohorts, the classifier was reported to diagnose cytomegalovirus status with high specificity and sensitivity. In vitro tests confirmed that three of the cytomegalovirus-associated TCR beta chains recognize cytomegalovirus antigens. According to a later analysis, TCR association rates differed among HLA loci, with DRB1 alleles showing the most associated TCRs and HLA-C alleles showing the fewest. Strong co-occurrence of HLA alleles, especially DR and DQ, made assigning TCR associations to individual alleles difficult. Linkage disequilibrium might explain the correlated functional status among segregating V segments, but an unknown experimental factor could not be ruled out. Because HLA typing was unavailable for some donors at each locus, only the typed subset was used in association tests. Several of the top co-occurrence clusters appeared to be linked to parvovirus B19, influenza, CMV and Epstein-Barr virus, according to a later analysis.

The cohort comprised 670 or so healthy bone marrow donors. At the time of sampling, all cohort members were nominally healthy, though unrecorded immune exposures were likely present. The donor was CMV seronegative and was included in the group of over 300 seronegative cohort members. Every donor gave a peripheral blood sample, and the peripheral blood mononuclear cells from that sample were used for TCR beta sequencing. Genomic DNA extraction from the blood cell samples was performed with the Qiagen DNeasy Blood Extraction Kit. Receptor amplification or capture employed the immunoSEQ multiplex PCR assay. For the multiplex PCR, a mixture combining 60 forward primers for TCR Vbeta segments and 13 reverse primers for TCR Jbeta segments was used. A multiplex PCR assay on genomic DNA amplified the CDR3 region of rearranged TCR beta genes. The amplified TCR beta libraries were sequenced on the Illumina HiSeq System as 87-base-pair reads. Per the original workflow: In a later analysis, 80 million or so unique TCR beta chains were counted across the 690 or so repertoires, and around 10 million of these chains were shared by at least two donors. To remove PCR and sequencing errors, raw reads were error-corrected and collapsed into unique sequences using a nearest-neighbor algorithm that merged closely related sequences. To assign V, D and J gene segments, CDR3 sequences were aligned to IMGT reference sequences. For a sequence to be retained, at least a six-nucleotide match to both a V gene segment and a J gene segment was required. Rearrangements were classified as productive when the CDR3 lacked stop codons and remained in frame with V and J, and all other rearrangements were classified as non-productive. Following IMGT convention, CDR3 was defined as the stretch from the second conserved V-encoded cysteine up to the conserved J-encoded phenylalanine. The earlier analysis of 500 to 600 of the donors excluded sequences that lacked an unambiguous match to a single V gene segment. An earlier analysis of a few hundred of the donors classified V segments as functional when productive rearrangements were above 56.7% and as segregating when the standard deviation between donors was above 5%. A statistical classification framework was built for diagnosing cytomegalovirus status from the catalog of TCR beta chain sequences. In a later analysis, TCR nucleotide sequences were compared against IMGT/GENE-DB human TR gene sequences so that V and J genes could be assigned. In a later analysis, CDR3 sequences and most-parsimonious VDJ recombination scenarios were assigned using the TCRdist pipeline. In a later analysis, every TCR beta chain was defined by the combination of its CDR3 amino acid sequence and its V-gene family, and reads without a unique V-gene family were dropped. In a later analysis, around 600 highly shared, low-generation-probability nucleotide sequences were removed to address suspected cross-contamination and a sequencing artifact. In a later analysis, a clonal expansion index for each public chain was calculated from normalized within-repertoire ranks of inferred template counts. Generation probabilities in a later analysis came from a VDJ recombination model fitted to out-of-frame rearrangements, and those results were checked against IGoR. In a later analysis, hypergeometric tests were used to score TCR-TCR, TCR-HLA and TCR-CMV co-occurrence, with a repertoire-size bias correction applied to TCR pairs. False discovery rates were estimated in a later analysis by permuting HLA or CMV assignments 20 times. A later analysis grouped co-occurring TCRs with DBSCAN, adding TCRdist sequence similarity when clustering within HLA-allele-positive subsets. For co-occurrence clustering, repertoires with fewer than 30,000 or more than 120,000 public chains were excluded, along with roughly 5 repertoires with anomalous nucleotide sharing. This is the immuneACCESS table as TCRdb keeps it, with only in-frame sequences that have V and J called. A part of the clones is gone; compared with another copy, unresolved V genes explain less than half, and the rest is unexplained. That table is the source of V, J and clone size, and D and trimming were worked out from the DNA. This sample lists roughly 200,000 clones; approximately 80% were detected once. The ten top clones hold around 2.6% of the sample.

The chain was built from TRBV19 and TRBJ2-2; TRBD1 fits 9 bases in the junction. This TCR derives from a female donor in good health and CMV-seronegative. Sequenced material: PBMCs. The encoded CDR3 is CASRTGQGIGTGELFF. The nucleotide sequence reads TGTGCCAGTCGCACGGGACAGGGTATTGGGACCGGGGAGCTGTTTTTT.